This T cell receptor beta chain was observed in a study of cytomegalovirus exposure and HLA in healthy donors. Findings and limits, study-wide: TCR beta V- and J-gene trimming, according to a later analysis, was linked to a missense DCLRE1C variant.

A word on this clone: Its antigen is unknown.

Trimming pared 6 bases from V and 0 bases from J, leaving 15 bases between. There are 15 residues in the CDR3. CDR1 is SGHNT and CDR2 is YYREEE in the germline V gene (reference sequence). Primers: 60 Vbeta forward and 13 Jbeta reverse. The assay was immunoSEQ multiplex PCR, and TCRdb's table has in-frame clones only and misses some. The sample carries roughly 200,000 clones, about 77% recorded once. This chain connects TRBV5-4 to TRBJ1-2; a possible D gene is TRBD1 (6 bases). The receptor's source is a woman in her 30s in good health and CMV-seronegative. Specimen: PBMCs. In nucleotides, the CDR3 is TGTGCCAGCACCCCCGGGACAACAGCTAACTATGGCTACACCTTC. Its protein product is CASTPGTTANYGYTF. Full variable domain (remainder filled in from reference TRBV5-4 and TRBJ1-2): ETGVTQSPTHLIKTRGQQVTLRCSSQSGHNTVSWYQQALGQGPQFIFQYYREEENGRGNFPPRFSGLQFPNYSSELNVNALELDDSALYLCASTPGTTANYGYTFGSGTRLTVV.